The clone carrying this TCR beta chain was counted at least ten times. Its target is unknown. Germline CDR1 SQVTM, CDR2 ANQGSEA. V was pared by 4 bases and J by 3 bases, with 7 bases between. The CDR3 is 11 residues long. What was amplified from RNA transcripts were TCR beta CDR3 regions. HTBI primers were used for first-round RT-PCR of the TCR CDR3. TCRdb called the multiplex PCR reads again in MiXCR, with one record for every CDR3 protein. The table includes 660,000 or so distinct CDR3 sequences, 45% detected once. The entry originates in a study of T cells in Graves' hyperthyroidism and ophthalmopathy. Study-level findings and limits: Blood also showed most of the thyroid clonotypes that were expanded above 0.001.

Uncontrolled infection, other autoimmune disease, pregnancy or lactation led to exclusion. The sequence came from an adult man with Graves' disease, either hyperthyroidism or ophthalmopathy (not recorded which). Sequenced sample: peripheral blood or thyroid tissue (not recorded which). The V and J genes are TRBV29-1 and TRBJ2-7; D is perhaps TRBD2 (6 bases). The DNA for the CDR3 is TGCAGCGTTGGGGAGGTCTACGAGCAGTACTTC. Its protein is CSVGEVYEQYF.